A single sample gave rise to the 12 T cell receptor beta chains below, sequenced in a study of blood T cell repertoires in COVID-19. Data came from immunoSEQ multiplex PCR; TCRdb stores just in-frame clones and leaves some out. This table has approximately 120,000 clones, more than 85% appearing once. The sample comprised peripheral blood. The receptors here all came from a human donor with acute or convalescent COVID-19. The donor label of this sample is uncertain.

As regards this clone: This same CDR3 is encoded by further DNA sequences in the sample. The V and J genes are TRBV9 and TRBJ2-3; D is ambiguous. With 0 bases removed from V and 5 bases from J, the gap between germline ends came to 7 bases. The length of the CDR3 is 13 residues. CDR1 is SGDLS and CDR2 is YYNGEE in the germline V gene. The CDR3: CASSVGREDTQYF. The CDR3 DNA reads TGTGCCAGCAGCGTAGGCCGAGAAGATACGCAGTATTTT.

The chain links TRBV10-3 to TRBJ2-3; TRBD2 matches 9 bases. Germline V lookup: CDR1 ENHRY, CDR2 SYGVKD. The length of the CDR3 is 13 residues. Germline trimming cut 10 bases from V and 2 bases from J; bases unmatched to any gene: 4. CDR3 coding DNA: TGTGCCAGCGGGGGGGCCCCCACAGATACGCAGTATTTT. It encodes CASGGAPTDTQYF.

V and J are TRBV9 and TRBJ2-7; the D is unclear. Germline values: CDR1 SGDLS, CDR2 YYNGEE. The CDR3 spans 14 residues. Trimming took off 2 bases at V and 0 bases at J, with 9 bases between the two ends. CDR3 nucleotide sequence: TGTGCCAGCAGCGTGACCAGACTCTCCTACGAGCAGTACTTC. Translating gives CASSVTRLSYEQYF.

This clone showed up just once. The chain is built from TRBV5-1 and TRBJ2-5; maybe TRBD2 (5 bases). V dropped 0 bases and J dropped 5 bases, with 8 bases sitting between them. Germline V gene sequence: CDR1 SGHRS, CDR2 YFSETQ. The length of the CDR3 is 13 residues. The CDR3 DNA reads as TGCGCCAGCAGCTTGGTCCCGGGGGAGACCCAGTACTTC. This sequence encodes CASSLVPGETQYF.

V gene TRBV28 combines with J gene TRBJ1-1; TRBD1 might be the D (6 bases). The V end lost 2 bases, the J end lost 0 bases, and 16 bases lay between the germline ends. CDR1 and CDR2 from the germline V gene are MDHEN and SYDVKM. The CDR3 contains 17 residues. DNA of the CDR3: TGTGCCAGCAGTTTAGCGGGGGCGCTAGGAATGAACACTGAAGCTTTCTTT. It translates to CASSLAGALGMNTEAFF.

The rearrangement links TRBV7-2 to TRBJ1-2; 7 bases agree with TRBD1. There are 14 residues in the CDR3. V shed 3 bases and J 7 bases; nucleotides not matched to a gene: 8. CDR1 is SGHTA and CDR2 is FQGNSA in the germline V gene. The CDR3 bases are TGTGCCAGCAGCTTGGGGACAACAGGGGCTGGCTACACCTTC. Translating it yields CASSLGTTGAGYTF.

CDR3 amino acids: CASSLGEGQAYGYTF. The DNA for the CDR3 is TGTGCCAGCAGCCTGGGTGAGGGACAGGCATATGGCTACACCTTC. The chain is built from TRBV6-5 and TRBJ1-2; 8 bases align to TRBD1. The CDR3 is 15 residues long. Per germline, CDR1 MNHEY and CDR2 SVGAGI. Trimming removed 6 bases from V and 5 bases from J; junction bases left unmatched: 11.

The rearrangement uses TRBV9 and TRBJ2-2; possible D gene TRBD2, 6 bases. The V gene's germline CDR1 is SGDLS and CDR2 YYNGEE. Trimming took off 3 bases at V and 7 bases at J, with 19 bases between the two ends. This CDR3 contains 16 residues. The CDR3 protein is CASSARGTLAVGELFF. CDR3 in DNA: TGTGCCAGCAGCGCCCGTGGGACTCTAGCTGTCGGGGAGCTGTTTTTT.

V and J are TRBV28 and TRBJ2-7, with a weak D call TRBD1 (5 bases). The germline V and J ends were trimmed by 5 bases and 4 bases, with 15 bases remaining between them. The length of the CDR3 is 14 residues. The germline V gene encodes CDR1 MDHEN and CDR2 SYDVKM. The CDR3 sequence is CASSRSMGRYEQYF. The CDR3 DNA sequence: TGTGCCAGCAGTCGGTCAATGGGGCGGTACGAGCAGTACTTC.

The chain combines TRBV5-6 with TRBJ2-3; 13 bases are a match to TRBD2. The germline gives CDR1 SGHDT, CDR2 YYEEEE. The length of the CDR3 is 16 residues. V dropped 4 bases and J dropped 0; count of bases not matched to a gene: 2. CDR3 in amino acids: CASSLGLAGSTDTQYF. The CDR3 region has the DNA TGTGCCAGCAGCCTGGGACTAGCGGGGAGCACAGATACGCAGTATTTT.

J is TRBJ1-1 and V is TRBV5-4; perhaps TRBD1 as D (5 bases). Germline CDR1 and CDR2: SGHNT and YYREEE (reference sequence). The CDR3 is 19 residues long. Trimming left V 1 base short and J 1 base short, with 23 bases between. This chain's CDR3 is CASSLKLGQGLDWNTEAFF. The CDR3 bases are TGTGCCAGCAGCTTGAAACTGGGGCAAGGTCTTGATTGGAACACTGAAGCTTTCTTT.

This chain uses TRBV2 with TRBJ1-1; no clear D gene. The CDR3 has 14 amino acids. V lost 2 bases and J 0 bases, leaving 7 bases between the germline ends. Germline V gene lookup returns CDR1 SNHLY and CDR2 FYNNEI. CDR3 residues: CASSEQAMNTEAFF. CDR3 nucleotides: TGTGCCAGCAGTGAACAGGCCATGAACACTGAAGCTTTCTTT.